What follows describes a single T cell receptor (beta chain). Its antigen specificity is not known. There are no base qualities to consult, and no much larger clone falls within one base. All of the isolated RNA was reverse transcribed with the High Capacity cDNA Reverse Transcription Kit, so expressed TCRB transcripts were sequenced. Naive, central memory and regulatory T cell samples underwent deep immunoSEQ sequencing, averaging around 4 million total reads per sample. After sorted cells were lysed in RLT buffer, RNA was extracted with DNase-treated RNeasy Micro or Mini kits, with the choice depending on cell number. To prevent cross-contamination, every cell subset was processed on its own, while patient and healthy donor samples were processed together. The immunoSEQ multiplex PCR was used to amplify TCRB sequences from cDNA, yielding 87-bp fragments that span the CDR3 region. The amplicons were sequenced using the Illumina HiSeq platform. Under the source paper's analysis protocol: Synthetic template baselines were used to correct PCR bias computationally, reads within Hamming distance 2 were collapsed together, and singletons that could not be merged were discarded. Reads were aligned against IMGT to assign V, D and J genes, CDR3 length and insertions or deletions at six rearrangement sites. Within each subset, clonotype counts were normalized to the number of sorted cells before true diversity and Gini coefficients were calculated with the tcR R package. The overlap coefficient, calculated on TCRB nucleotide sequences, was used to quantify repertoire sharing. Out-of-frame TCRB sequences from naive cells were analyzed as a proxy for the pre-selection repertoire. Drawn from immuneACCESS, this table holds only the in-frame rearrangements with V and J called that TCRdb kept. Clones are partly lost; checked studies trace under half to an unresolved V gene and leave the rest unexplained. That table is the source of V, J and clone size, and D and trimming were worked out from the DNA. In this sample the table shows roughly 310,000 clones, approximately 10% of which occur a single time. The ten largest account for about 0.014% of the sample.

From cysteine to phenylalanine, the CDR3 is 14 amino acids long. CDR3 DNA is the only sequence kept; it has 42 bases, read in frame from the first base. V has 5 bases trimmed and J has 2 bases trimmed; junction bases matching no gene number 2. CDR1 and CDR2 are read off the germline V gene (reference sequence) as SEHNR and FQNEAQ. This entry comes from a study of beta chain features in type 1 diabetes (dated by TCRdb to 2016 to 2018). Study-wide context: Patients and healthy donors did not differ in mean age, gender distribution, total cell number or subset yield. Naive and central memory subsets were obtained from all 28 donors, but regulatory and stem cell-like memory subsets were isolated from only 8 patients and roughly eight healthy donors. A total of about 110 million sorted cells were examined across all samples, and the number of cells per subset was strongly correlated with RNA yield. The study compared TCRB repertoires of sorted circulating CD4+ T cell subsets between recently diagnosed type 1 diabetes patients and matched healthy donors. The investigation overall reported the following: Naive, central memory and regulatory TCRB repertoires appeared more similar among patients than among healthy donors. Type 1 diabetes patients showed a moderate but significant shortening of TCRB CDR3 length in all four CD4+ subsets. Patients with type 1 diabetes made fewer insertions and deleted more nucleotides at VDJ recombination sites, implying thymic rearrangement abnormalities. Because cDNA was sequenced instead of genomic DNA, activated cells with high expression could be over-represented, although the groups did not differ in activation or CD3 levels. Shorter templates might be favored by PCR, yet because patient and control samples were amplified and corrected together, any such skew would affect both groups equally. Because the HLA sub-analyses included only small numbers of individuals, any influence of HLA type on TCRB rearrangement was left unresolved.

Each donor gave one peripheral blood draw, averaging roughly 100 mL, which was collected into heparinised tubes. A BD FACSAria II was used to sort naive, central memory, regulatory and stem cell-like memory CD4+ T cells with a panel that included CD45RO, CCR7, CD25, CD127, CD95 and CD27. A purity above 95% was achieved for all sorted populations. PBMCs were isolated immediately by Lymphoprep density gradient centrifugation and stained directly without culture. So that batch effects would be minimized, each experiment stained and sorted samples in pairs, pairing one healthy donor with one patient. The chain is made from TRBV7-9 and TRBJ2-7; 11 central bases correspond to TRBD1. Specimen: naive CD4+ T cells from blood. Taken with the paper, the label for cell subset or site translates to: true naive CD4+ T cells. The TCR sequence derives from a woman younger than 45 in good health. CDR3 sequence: CASSKDRGPYEQYF. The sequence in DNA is TGTGCCAGCAGCAAGGACAGGGGGCCCTACGAGCAGTACTTC.